Each of the 21 T cell receptor beta chains below was sequenced from the same sample in a study of T-cell memory formation after mild COVID-19. One entry per CDR3 protein, called by TCRdb with MiXCR from the 5' RACE reads. The sample carries some 600,000 distinct CDR3 sequences, 17% recorded once. Sequencing was carried out using PBMCs or a T cell subset sorted from them (not recorded which). These receptors all stem from an adult woman who had mild COVID-19 (a few samples of this study predate the infection). Cell type and time point are not known.

Comment on this clonotype: An end of the junction differs from the germline gene, which may be a read error. CDR3 nucleotides: TGCAGCGTCGAAGGAGACTTCTCCTACGAGCAGTACTTC. Protein product: CSVEGDFSYEQYF. This chain joins TRBV29-1 and TRBJ2-7; D gene unclear. Germline V gene lookup returns CDR1 SQVTM and CDR2 ANQGSEA. The CDR3 consists of 13 residues.

This chain uses TRBV25-1 with TRBJ2-3; 9 nucleotides match TRBD1. The germline V gene encodes CDR1 MGHDK and CDR2 SYGVNS. This CDR3 comprises 15 residues. After removal of 4 bases from V and 2 bases from J, the junction contained 4 bases not matched to a gene. The CDR3 sequence: CASSGTGATTDTQYF. The DNA of the CDR3 is TGTGCCAGCAGTGGGACAGGGGCGACCACAGATACGCAGTATTTT.

The chain joins TRBV29-1 to TRBJ2-7; D tentatively fits TRBD1 or TRBD2 (5 bases each). The germline CDR1 and CDR2 sequences are SQVTM and ANQGSEA. The V gene lost 0 bases and the J gene lost 0 bases, with 18 bases spanning the gap. The CDR3 has 17 residues. CDR3 in amino acids: CSVEDRFGSGGSYEQYF. The CDR3 DNA reads as TGCAGCGTTGAAGACCGGTTTGGTAGTGGGGGCTCCTACGAGCAGTACTTC.

In this sample, this clonotype turned up many times. The rearrangement uses TRBV4-2 and TRBJ2-7; D is perhaps TRBD1 or TRBD2 (5 bases each). Germline V gene data show CDR1 as LGHNA and CDR2 as YNFKEQ. The length of the CDR3 is 14 residues. V was cut by 0 bases and J by 2 bases, with 8 bases left in between. In DNA, the CDR3 is TGTGCCAGCAGCCAAGATCAGGGACCCTACGAGCAGTACTTC. As protein: CASSQDQGPYEQYF.

The chain combines TRBV6-5 with TRBJ2-3; tentatively, D is TRBD2 (6 bases). This CDR3 has 16 residues. Germline V CDR1 and CDR2: MNHEY, SVGAGI. The V end lost 5 bases, the J end lost 2 bases, and 17 bases lay between the germline ends. The CDR3 protein is CASSELGGRITDTQYF. The CDR3 DNA follows: TGTGCCAGCAGTGAGTTAGGAGGGAGGATCACAGATACGCAGTATTTT.

The J gene is TRBJ1-2, the V gene TRBV10-3; D is perhaps TRBD1 (6 bases). Germline V gene lookup returns CDR1 ENHRY and CDR2 SYGVKD. The CDR3 is 14 amino acids. Trimming stripped 0 bases from V and 8 bases from J, with 13 bases between. The CDR3 sequence: CAISESNRDGGYTF. The CDR3 DNA is TGTGCCATCAGTGAGTCTAACAGGGATGGCGGCTACACCTTC.

This clonotype was detected a few times. The chain carries TRBV6-2 or TRBV6-3 and TRBJ2-5, with D uncertain. Germline-derived CDR1 and CDR2 are MNHEY and SVGEGT. The CDR3 runs to 13 residues. The V and J ends lost 5 bases and 5 bases respectively, with 12 bases between them. Here the CDR3 reads CASSRTFRETQYF. Written as DNA, the CDR3 is TGTGCCAGCAGTCGCACCTTCCGGGAGACCCAGTACTTC.

About this clonotype: Germline is not matched at one junction end, which may reflect a read error. The V and J genes are TRBV5-1 and TRBJ1-1; no clear D. Per the germline V gene, CDR1 is SGHRS and CDR2 is YFSETQ. This CDR3 is built from 14 residues. Here the CDR3 DNA reads TGCGCCAGCAGCCATGGACGGACGAACGCTGAAGCTTTCTTT. It yields the protein CASSHGRTNAEAFF.

This clonotype has just a few counts. V is TRBV28 and J is TRBJ2-1; 8 bases are shared with TRBD2. Germline lookup yields CDR1 MDHEN and CDR2 SYDVKM. The CDR3 contains 15 residues. With 5 bases clipped from V and 4 bases from J, the junction kept 7 bases outside the gene matches. As DNA, the CDR3 is TGTGCCAGCAGTCGGAGCGGGAGTGGGTACAATGAGCAGTTCTTC. This encodes CASSRSGSGYNEQFF. Full variable domain (remainder filled in from reference TRBV28 and TRBJ2-1): DVKVTQSSRYLVKRTGEKVFLECVQDMDHENMFWYRQDPGLGLRLIYFSYDVKMKEKGDIPEGYSVSREKKERFSLILESASTNQTSMYLCASSRSGSGYNEQFFGPGTRLTVL.

This clonotype was seen more than once but under ten times. V and J are TRBV7-6 and TRBJ1-1; possibly TRBD1 for D (6 bases). Germline CDR1 SGHVS, CDR2 FNYEAQ. V gave up 5 bases and J gave up 3 bases, with 16 bases separating them. The CDR3 spans 15 residues. In DNA form, the CDR3 reads TGTGCCAGCAGCAGACGTGGGGGGCGGTACACTGAAGCTTTCTTT. This translates into CASSRRGGRYTEAFF.

The V gene is TRBV20-1, the J gene TRBJ2-3, with 8 bases matching TRBD2. J gave up 4 bases and V 6 bases, and 12 bases lay outside the gene matches. Germline-derived CDR1 and CDR2 are DFQATT and SNEGSKA (reference sequence). The CDR3 loop spans 15 amino acids. The CDR3 coding sequence is TGCAGTGCCAAGGAGCGGGGGTACTTTCCAGATACGCAGTATTTT. Amino acid sequence: CSAKERGYFPDTQYF.

In this sample, this clonotype turned up a few times. The CDR3 DNA reads as TGTGCCAGCAGCCAAGAGACGCCGCGATATTCCTACGAGCAGTACTTC. Amino acid sequence: CASSQETPRYSYEQYF. J is TRBJ2-7 and V is TRBV4-2; no firm D call. V was trimmed by 0 bases and J by 1 base, leaving 13 bases between them. CDR3 size: 16 residues. Germline V gene sequence: CDR1 LGHNA, CDR2 YNFKEQ.

This clonotype was picked up a small number of times. V is TRBV7-6 and J is TRBJ2-7; TRBD1 or TRBD2 may be the D gene (5 bases each). Trimming left V 0 bases short and J 4 bases short, with 19 bases between. The germline CDR1 and CDR2 sequences are SGHVS and FNYEAQ. The length of the CDR3 is 17 residues. The DNA of the CDR3 is TGTGCCAGCAGCTTAGCGCTGAGGGGACCGGATTCATACGAGCAGTACTTC. This codes for CASSLALRGPDSYEQYF.

This chain links TRBV20-1 with TRBJ2-3, with a tentative D call TRBD2 (6 bases). The CDR3 totals 13 residues. Germline loops: CDR1 DFQATT, CDR2 SNEGSKA (reference sequence). Trimming took 4 bases from V and 0 from J, leaving 8 bases between them. This CDR3 is CSANRGSTDTQYF. CDR3 in DNA: TGCAGTGCTAACCGGGGGAGCACAGATACGCAGTATTTT.

This clonotype was seen a few times. The chain joins TRBV7-2 to TRBJ2-2; TRBD2 agrees at 7 bases. Germline V gene lookup returns CDR1 SGHTA and CDR2 FQGNSA. J lost 1 base, V lost 2 bases, and 1 base had no gene match. The CDR3 is 15 amino acids. The CDR3 sequence: CASSLLAENTGELFF. The CDR3 region has the DNA TGTGCCAGCAGCTTACTAGCGGAGAACACCGGGGAGCTGTTTTTT.

The DNA of the CDR3 is TGTGCCAGCAGTTTAGGGGGTTTGGGGACAGGGGAGTACGAGCAGTACTTC. Its protein is CASSLGGLGTGEYEQYF. The gene calls are TRBV12-3 or TRBV12-4 and TRBJ2-7; the match to TRBD1 covers 10 bases. The CDR3 extends over 17 amino acids. V lost 1 base to trimming and J lost 4 bases; unmatched junction nucleotides: 10.

The chain has TRBV29-1 and TRBJ2-7; D is ambiguous. Germline CDR1 SQVTM, CDR2 ANQGSEA. Deletions cut 7 bases from V and 5 bases from J, with 15 bases between. The CDR3 is made up of 12 amino acids. This CDR3 reads CSAGLMGNEQYF. The CDR3 nucleotides read TGCAGCGCAGGCCTTATGGGGAACGAGCAGTACTTC.

This clonotype came up a few times. The gene calls are TRBV24-1 and TRBJ2-1, with no clear D. Germline V gene data show CDR1 as KGHDR and CDR2 as SFDVKD. Trimming cost V 2 bases and J 2 bases, with 9 bases left between them. The CDR3 spans 15 residues. The CDR3 is CATSDSVGPYNEQFF. DNA of the CDR3: TGTGCCACCAGTGATTCAGTGGGCCCCTACAATGAGCAGTTCTTC.

This clonotype was detected many times. V is TRBV5-6 and J is TRBJ1-2; the D is unclear. Trimming cost V 2 bases and J 4 bases, with 12 bases left between them. Looked up from germline, CDR1 is SGHDT and CDR2 is YYEEEE. The CDR3 covers 14 residues. DNA of the CDR3: TGTGCCAGCAGCTTTTCCATGGCCAGCTATGGCTACACCTTC. Amino acid sequence: CASSFSMASYGYTF.

The chain is built from TRBV27 and TRBJ1-1; D is possibly TRBD1 (6 bases). This CDR3 is 13 amino acids long. The germline CDR1 and CDR2 sequences are MNHEY and SMNVEV (reference sequence). Deletions cut 4 bases from V and 4 bases from J, with 10 bases between. CDR3 bases: TGTGCCAGCAGTTCAGGGGATCGCACTGAAGCTTTCTTT. This translates into CASSSGDRTEAFF.

The V and J genes are TRBV6-5 and TRBJ1-2, with 8 bases fitting TRBD1. There are 15 residues in the CDR3. V lost 4 bases and J lost 5; bases outside the gene matches: 9. CDR1 is MNHEY and CDR2 is SVGAGI in the germline V gene. CDR3: CASSSTGTGRYGYTF. For the CDR3, the DNA is TGTGCCAGCAGTTCGACAGGGACAGGCCGTTATGGCTACACCTTC.